What follows is one T cell receptor (beta chain) and its context. Its antigen is currently unknown. Trimming pared 7 bases from V and 0 bases from J, leaving 12 bases between. The CDR3 is 14 amino acids. CDR1 is SNHLY and CDR2 is FYNNEI in the germline V gene. The record originates from a study of T cell responses to AZD1222 COVID-19 vaccine. Assay used: immunoSEQ multiplex PCR; TCRdb lists only in-frame clones, some missing. The sample lists fewer than 180,000 clones; more than 90% were seen once. Study-level findings and limits: Most donors were white British, females outnumbered males, and clonal diversity was possibly underestimated. Seropositive status at baseline applied to only five to seven AZD1222 recipients.

This TCR was recovered from an adult who received the AZD1222 COVID-19 vaccine. The starting material was peripheral blood, obtained 28 days after the second AZD1222 dose. This chain uses TRBV2 with TRBJ1-2; D remains unclear. The CDR3, as DNA: TGTGCCAGCAACGTCATAGCAGCTAACTATGGCTACACCTTC. It codes for CASNVIAANYGYTF.